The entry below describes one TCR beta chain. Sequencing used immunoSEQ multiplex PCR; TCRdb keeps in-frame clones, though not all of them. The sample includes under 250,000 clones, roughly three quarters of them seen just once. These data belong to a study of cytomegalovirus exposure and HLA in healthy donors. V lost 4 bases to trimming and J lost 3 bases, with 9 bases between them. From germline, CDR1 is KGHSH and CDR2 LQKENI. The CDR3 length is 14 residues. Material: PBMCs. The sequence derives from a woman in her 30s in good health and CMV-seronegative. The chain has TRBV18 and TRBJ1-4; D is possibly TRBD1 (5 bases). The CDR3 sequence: CASSHGTSNEKLFF. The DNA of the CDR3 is TGTGCCAGCTCACACGGGACTTCTAATGAAAAACTGTTTTTT.